The 24 T cell receptor beta chains reported below all come from one sample, sequenced in a study of cytomegalovirus exposure and HLA in healthy donors. In the PCR, 60 Vbeta and 13 Jbeta primers were used. Some clones are missing from TCRdb's copy, which holds only in-frame ones; the method was immunoSEQ multiplex PCR. The table includes about 150,000 clones, approximately 79% detected once. Specimen: PBMCs. The receptors stem from a man aged 18-30 years in good health and CMV-seropositive.

V gene TRBV2 combines with J gene TRBJ2-3; D is unresolved. The V gene's germline CDR1 is SNHLY and CDR2 FYNNEI. V was cut by 6 bases and J by 2 bases, with 12 bases left in between. The CDR3 runs to 14 residues. The CDR3 region is CASRIDTYTDTQYF. In DNA form, the CDR3 reads TGTGCCAGCAGGATAGACACTTACACAGATACGCAGTATTTT. Supplemented by reference TRBV2 and TRBJ2-3, the full variable domain reads EPEVTQTPSHQVTQMGQEVILRCVPISNHLYFYWYRQILGQKVEFLVSFYNNEISEKSEIFDDQFSVERPDGSNFTLKIRSTKLEDSAMYFCASRIDTYTDTQYFGPGTRLTVL.

The rearrangement links TRBV18 to TRBJ1-5; TRBD1 matches 7 bases. The J segment lost 11 bases and the V segment lost 4 bases, leaving 8 bases of the junction unmatched. This CDR3 has 13 amino acids. CDR1 is KGHSH, CDR2 LQKENI, per germline. The CDR3 DNA reads TGTGCCAGCTCACGGGACAGCCCCAGGGCCCAGCATTTT. It translates to CASSRDSPRAQHF. Full variable domain (missing parts from reference TRBV18 and TRBJ1-5): NAGVMQNPRHLVRRRGQEARLRCSPMKGHSHVYWYRQLPEEGLKFMVYLQKENIIDESGMPKERFSAEFPKEGPSILRIQQVVRGDSAAYFCASSRDSPRAQHFGDGTRLSIL.

V usage is TRBV7-2 and J usage is TRBJ2-1; 7 bases match TRBD1. CDR1 SGHTA and CDR2 FQGNSA come from the germline V gene. The CDR3 sequence is 15 residues long. Losses at the gene ends were 3 bases for V and 1 base for J; bases not matched to a gene: 3. The CDR3 is CASSLGTDSYNEQFF. CDR3 coding DNA: TGTGCCAGCAGCTTGGGGACAGATTCCTACAATGAGCAGTTCTTC.

This chain connects TRBV18 to TRBJ2-1, with TRBD1 matching 9 bases. V shed 6 bases and J 8 bases; nucleotides not matched to a gene: 11. This CDR3 has 15 residues. In germline, CDR1 is KGHSH, CDR2 LQKENI. The DNA of the CDR3 is TGTGCCAGCTCGCCGGACAGGGGCTACCCACATGAGCAGTTCTTC. This sequence encodes CASSPDRGYPHEQFF.

V gene TRBV10-1 combines with J gene TRBJ2-7; D call uncertain. Germline CDR1 WNHNN, CDR2 SYGVQD (reference sequence). CDR3 length: 14 residues. The V end lost 4 bases, the J end lost 0 bases, and 10 bases lay between the germline ends. The chain's CDR3 is CASSAQPGSYEQYF. The CDR3 nucleotides are TGCGCCAGCAGTGCCCAACCGGGCTCCTACGAGCAGTACTTC.

With regard to this clone: Other nucleotide sequences in the sample specify the same CDR3. This chain connects TRBV5-1 to TRBJ1-2; no clear D gene. CDR3 length equals 13 residues. Trimming cost V 1 base and J 2 bases, with 6 bases left between them. Germline V gene sequence: CDR1 SGHRS, CDR2 YFSETQ. The chain's CDR3 is CASSLTANYGYTF. The CDR3 region has the DNA TGCGCCAGCAGCTTGACAGCAAACTATGGCTACACCTTC.

The chain combines TRBV25-1 with TRBJ1-4; perhaps TRBD1 as D (5 bases). The germline gives CDR1 MGHDK, CDR2 SYGVNS. CDR3 size: 18 residues. Trimming took off 0 bases at V and 4 bases at J, with 18 bases between the two ends. CDR3 sequence: CASSEYGDFLSINEKLFF. In DNA, the CDR3 is TGTGCCAGCAGTGAATACGGGGACTTTCTCTCGATTAATGAAAAACTGTTTTTT. Full variable domain (missing parts from reference TRBV25-1 and TRBJ1-4): EADIYQTPRYLVIGTGKKITLECSQTMGHDKMYWYQQDPGMELHLIHYSYGVNSTEKGDLSSESTVSRIRTEHFPLTLESARPSHTSQYLCASSEYGDFLSINEKLFFGSGTQLSVL.

This clone has more than one count but fewer than ten. This chain links TRBV10-3 with TRBJ2-5, with D perhaps matching TRBD2 (6 bases). This CDR3 has 16 residues. Trimming took off 5 bases at V and 0 bases at J, with 16 bases between the two ends. CDR1 and CDR2 from the germline V gene are ENHRY and SYGVKD. The DNA for the CDR3 is TGTGCCATCAGTATGGGACTTTCGGGACACCAAGAGACCCAGTACTTC. Translating it yields CAISMGLSGHQETQYF.

The chain's CDR3 is CASSSREGGTEAFF. As DNA, the CDR3 is TGCGCCAGCAGCTCCCGGGAAGGAGGCACTGAAGCTTTCTTT. The chain has TRBV5-1 and TRBJ1-1; D uncertain. Germline V lookup: CDR1 SGHRS, CDR2 YFSETQ. The CDR3 spans 14 residues. V was clipped by 3 bases and J by 4 bases, with 13 bases between them.

The gene calls are TRBV7-9 and TRBJ1-2; possible D gene TRBD1, 5 bases. The V gene's germline CDR1 is SEHNR and CDR2 FQNEAQ (reference sequence). This CDR3 comprises 14 residues. V was pared by 10 bases and J by 6 bases, with 21 bases between. The DNA for the CDR3 is TGTGCCATCCCGCACCGCAGGGCTGATAATGGCTACACCTTC. Protein product: CAIPHRRADNGYTF.

CDR3 nucleotides: TGTGCCAGCAGTTTAGGGGGAGCGGGTGGCTACACCTTC. Amino acids: CASSLGGAGGYTF. The V call is TRBV27, the J call TRBJ1-2; maybe TRBD1 (5 bases). CDR3 length: 13 amino acids. Deletions cut 2 bases from V and 7 bases from J, with 11 bases between. Germline values: CDR1 MNHEY, CDR2 SMNVEV (reference sequence).

J is TRBJ2-3 and V is TRBV29-1, with D possibly matching TRBD2 (5 bases). The CDR3 has 13 residues. Between the trimmed V and J ends, which lost 4 bases and 2 bases, there was a span of 10 bases. CDR1 SQVTM and CDR2 ANQGSEA come from the germline V gene. CDR3 in amino acids: CSVVAGITDTQYF. DNA for the CDR3: TGCAGCGTTGTGGCCGGGATCACAGATACGCAGTATTTT.

The CDR3: CASSIIVSSNQPQHF. Written as DNA, the CDR3 is TGTGCCAGTAGTATAATAGTATCGAGCAATCAGCCCCAGCATTTT. V and J are TRBV19 and TRBJ1-5; no clear D. V lost 2 bases and J lost 1, with 9 bases in between. The CDR3 spans 15 residues. The germline V gene encodes CDR1 LNHDA and CDR2 SQIVND (reference sequence).

V usage is TRBV5-1 and J usage is TRBJ2-3, with 13 bases aligning to TRBD2. The V and J ends lost 4 bases and 3 bases, in that order; junction bases with no gene match: 5. Germline V CDR1 and CDR2: SGHRS, YFSETQ. The CDR3 is 16 residues long. The CDR3, as DNA: TGCGCCAGCAGCGGCCCGGGACTAGCGGGGACAGATACGCAGTATTTT. It specifies CASSGPGLAGTDTQYF.

The rearrangement links TRBV6-4 to TRBJ2-6, with D hard to call. The CDR3 totals 15 residues. Germline V lookup: CDR1 MRHNA, CDR2 SNTAGT. Trimming removed 2 bases at V and 0 bases at J, with 5 bases between. The DNA of the CDR3 is TGTGCCAGCAGTGACACCTACTCTGGGGCCAACGTCCTGACTTTC. This translates into CASSDTYSGANVLTF.

The V and J genes are TRBV14 and TRBJ1-6; D might be TRBD1 (5 bases). V lost 5 bases, J lost 8 bases, and 16 bases lay in between. The CDR3 runs to 15 residues. Germline-derived CDR1 and CDR2 are SGHDN and FVKESK. This CDR3 is CASSLGGGTHSPLHF. CDR3 nucleotides: TGTGCCAGCAGCTTGGGGGGAGGGACTCATTCACCCCTCCACTTT.

CDR3 nucleotide sequence: TGTGCCTCAGGAGGGCAGGGGACCCAGTACTTC. Encoded protein: CASGGQGTQYF. The V call is TRBV28, the J call TRBJ2-5; D possibly corresponds to TRBD2 (6 bases). This CDR3 is built from 11 residues. V was shortened by 11 bases and J by 7 bases, with 14 bases between the two germline ends. CDR1 and CDR2 from the germline V gene are MDHEN and SYDVKM.

V gene TRBV4-3 combines with J gene TRBJ1-4, with D unclear. Germline loops: CDR1 LGHNA, CDR2 YSLEER. V was trimmed by 0 bases and J by 7 bases, leaving 12 bases between them. This CDR3 has 15 residues. CDR3 sequence (DNA): TGCGCCAGCAGCCAAGATCCGAGGGTCGGTGAAAAACTGTTTTTT. Amino acid sequence: CASSQDPRVGEKLFF.

This clone was seen just once. V and J are TRBV10-3 and TRBJ2-5; 8 bases fit TRBD1. The ends lost 3 bases at V and 3 bases at J; junction bases unmatched: 0. Germline CDR1 ENHRY, CDR2 SYGVKD. The CDR3 has 13 amino acids. The CDR3 spells CAISEQGEETQYF. The CDR3 DNA reads TGTGCCATCAGTGAACAGGGGGAAGAGACCCAGTACTTC.

This clone was observed a single time. J is TRBJ2-5 and V is TRBV6-5, with 8 positions matching TRBD2. CDR3 length: 15 residues. After removal of 0 bases from V and 2 bases from J, the junction contained 2 bases not matched to a gene. Germline V lookup: CDR1 MNHEY, CDR2 SVGAGI. The CDR3 protein is CASSYSRGEQETQYF. CDR3 DNA: TGTGCCAGCAGTTACTCGCGGGGGGAACAAGAGACCCAGTACTTC.

The CDR3 reads CASSWDRGNTEAFF. For the CDR3, the DNA is TGTGCCAGCAGCTGGGACAGGGGGAACACTGAAGCTTTCTTT. The genes are TRBV5-6 and TRBJ1-1; 10 bases are shared with TRBD1. The junction had 0 bases not matched to a gene; V was cut back by 3 bases and J by 1 base. Germline values: CDR1 SGHDT, CDR2 YYEEEE. The length of the CDR3 is 14 residues.

A remark on this clone: At one end the junction does not follow the germline gene, possibly because of a read error. The chain uses TRBV2 and TRBJ2-6, with a tentative D call TRBD1 (5 bases). Germline V lookup: CDR1 SNHLY, CDR2 FYNNEI. The CDR3 totals 13 residues. CDR3 sequence: CASISSGANVLTF. Written as DNA, the CDR3 is TGTGCCAGCATAAGCTCTGGGGCCAACGTCCTGACCTTC. The whole variable domain, filled in from reference TRBV2 and TRBJ2-6, reads EPEVTQTPSHQVTQMGQEVILRCVPISNHLYFYWYRQILGQKVEFLVSFYNNEISEKSEIFDDQFSVERPDGSNFTLKIRSTKLEDSAMYFCASISSGANVLTFGAGSRLTVL.

V and J are TRBV5-1 and TRBJ2-4; D might be TRBD1 (6 bases). The CDR3 covers 16 residues. Germline-derived CDR1 and CDR2 are SGHRS and YFSETQ. Trimming shortened V by 4 bases and J by 0 bases, and 14 bases separated the two germline ends. CDR3 in DNA: TGCGCCAGCAGCACCGGACAGCCACTAGCCAAAAACATTCAGTACTTC. The encoded protein is CASSTGQPLAKNIQYF.

This chain connects TRBV7-2 to TRBJ1-3; 10 bases map to TRBD1. The V gene end was trimmed by 4 bases and the J gene end by 4 bases; junction bases not matched to a gene: 4. The CDR3 length is 15 residues. Germline V gene sequence: CDR1 SGHTA, CDR2 FQGNSA. The CDR3 here is CASSSTGGLGNTIYF. CDR3 nucleotides: TGTGCCAGCAGCTCGACAGGGGGCTTGGGAAACACCATATATTTT. The variable domain in full, completed from reference TRBV7-2 and TRBJ1-3, reads GAGVSQSPSNKVTEKGKDVELRCDPISGHTALYWYRQSLGQGLEFLIYFQGNSAPDKSGLPSDRFSAERTGGSVSTLTIQRTQQEDSAVYLCASSSTGGLGNTIYFGEGSWLTVV.